The text below deals with one T cell receptor beta chain. This record comes from a study of blood T cell repertoires in COVID-19. Germline V CDR1 and CDR2: SGHAT, FQNNGV. Losses at the gene ends were 1 base for V and 0 bases for J; bases not matched to a gene: 2. This CDR3 contains 16 residues. Recruitment covered about two dozen US areas and drew participants whose ages spanned roughly 18 to 90 years. Using immunoSEQ multiplex PCR, the repertoire was profiled, and TCRdb retains in-frame clones only, with some absent. The sample lists 350,000 to 400,000 clones, roughly 87% seen once, with approximately 3% in the top ten.

The rearrangement links TRBV11-2 to TRBJ2-1, with TRBD1 matching 8 bases. The receptor was isolated from a woman aged 30 to 39 who had recovered from COVID-19. Sample: PBMCs or T cells enriched from blood (not recorded which). The CDR3 DNA is TGTGCCAGCAGCTTAGTTCAGGGGGCCTCCTACAATGAGCAGTTCTTC. Translation gives CASSLVQGASYNEQFF.